This T cell receptor (beta chain) was captured by sequencing in a study of blood T cell repertoires in COVID-19. Study-wide background: There were acute and convalescent COVID-19 samples, and they came from the United States, Italy and Spain.

Measured with immunoSEQ multiplex PCR; TCRdb has only the in-frame clones, and not every one. The sample holds under 400,000 clones; approximately 87% are singletons and the top ten take roughly 2.9%. Trimming took off 8 bases at V and 4 bases at J, with 12 bases between the two ends. The germline V gene has CDR1 SNHLY and CDR2 FYNNEI. The CDR3 consists of 13 residues. This receptor was obtained from a woman in her twenties or thirties with COVID-19, enrolled during active disease. The sample taken for sequencing was peripheral blood. The rearrangement uses TRBV2 and TRBJ2-1; weak D call: TRBD2 (5 bases). The CDR3 DNA reads TGTGCCAGCGGAGCGGAGCCTTACAATGAGCAGTTCTTC. It is translated as CASGAEPYNEQFF.